This TCR beta chain was captured by sequencing in a study of CD8 T cells in ankylosing spondylitis. This clonotype has ten or more counts. The target antigen is unknown. Trimming removed 2 bases from V and 1 base from J, with 5 bases in between. CDR3 length: 13 amino acids. CDR1 SGHTA and CDR2 FQGNSA come from the germline V gene. Preparation of TCR beta libraries was done by quantitative 5'-RACE with molecular barcodes. TCRdb called the 5' RACE reads again in MiXCR, with one record for every CDR3 protein. The repertoire consists of about 240,000 distinct CDR3 sequences, with 20% to 30% occurring once and the leading ten covering around 0.64%. Study-level points and caveats: Both synovial fluid and blood in reactive arthritis had previously been reported to carry some motif variants. Disease-associated clones were reportedly significantly overrepresented in matched ankylosing spondylitis synovial fluid. Typical of ankylosing spondylitis blood, it appeared, was a TCR beta motif of about eight highly homologous variants.

The specimen sequenced was blood, either unsorted or a sorted T cell fraction (not recorded which). The source is a male donor with ankylosing spondylitis or in good health (not recorded which). This sequence joins TRBV7-2 and TRBJ2-5; D not certain. This CDR3 is CASSLWGQETQYF. In DNA, the CDR3 is TGTGCCAGCAGCTTATGGGGCCAAGAGACCCAGTACTTC.